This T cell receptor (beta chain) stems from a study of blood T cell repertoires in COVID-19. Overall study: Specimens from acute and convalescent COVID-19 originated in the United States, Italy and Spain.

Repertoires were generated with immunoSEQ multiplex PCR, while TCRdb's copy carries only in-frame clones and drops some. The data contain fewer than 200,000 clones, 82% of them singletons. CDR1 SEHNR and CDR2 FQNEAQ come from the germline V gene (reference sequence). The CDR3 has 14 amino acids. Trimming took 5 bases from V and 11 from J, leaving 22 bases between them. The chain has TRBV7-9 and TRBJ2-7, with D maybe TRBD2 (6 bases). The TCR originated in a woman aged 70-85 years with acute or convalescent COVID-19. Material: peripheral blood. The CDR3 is CASSPFSGPGREYF. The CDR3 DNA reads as TGTGCCAGCAGCCCATTTAGCGGCCCCGGTCGGGAGTACTTC. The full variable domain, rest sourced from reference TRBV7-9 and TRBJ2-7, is DTGVSQNPRHKITKRGQNVTFRCDPISEHNRLYWYRQTLGQGPEFLTYFQNEAQLEKSRLLSDRFSAERPKGSFSTLEIQRTEQGDSAMYLCASSPFSGPGREYFGPGTRLTVT.